This T cell receptor beta chain was obtained from a study of blood T cell repertoires in COVID-19. Study-level information: Samples representing acute and convalescent COVID-19 were sourced from the United States, Italy and Spain. T cells, B-cell-depleted T cells, or PBMCs provided the cDNA or gDNA that served as material.

How the authors handled the data: How many nucleated cells were present was estimated from reference gene primer amplification. The table came from immunoSEQ multiplex PCR; TCRdb's copy has only in-frame clones and leaves some out. Clonal size and the V and J genes are those of that table, whereas D and trimming came from the DNA. The sample has approximately 230,000 clones; approximately 79% are singletons. Germline CDR1 reads SNHLY; CDR2 reads FYNNEI. The V gene end was trimmed by 2 bases and the J gene end by 4 bases; junction bases not matched to a gene: 3. This CDR3 region has 15 residues. The material sequenced was peripheral blood. This rearrangement joins TRBV2 to TRBJ1-4; the match to TRBD1 covers 8 bases. This clonotype was sampled from an elderly woman with active or convalescent COVID-19. The CDR3 is CASSELTGVNEKLFF. In DNA form, the CDR3 reads TGTGCCAGCAGTGAACTGACAGGGGTTAATGAAAAACTGTTTTTT.